This T cell receptor beta chain was retrieved from a study of blood T cell repertoires in COVID-19 (dated by TCRdb to between 2020 and 2021). In terms of the full investigation: Samples covering the acute and convalescent phases of COVID-19 were provided by collaborators in the United States, Italy and Spain. The prospective study material was composed of cDNA or gDNA derived from T cells, B-cell-depleted T cells, or PBMCs. The dataset comprised deeply sampled blood TCRbeta repertoires from subjects exposed to, actively infected with, or recovered from COVID-19. The repertoires were made available in a free public database intended to serve as a resource for research on the immune response to SARS-CoV-2. The samples were drawn from two sources: the first 160 participants of the ongoing ImmuneRACE study, and 950 to 1,500 subjects contributed by 6 global collaborators. A de-identified subject ID, COVID-19 status, age in years and sex were almost always included in the sample metadata. Where available, HLA class I and class II types were obtained from metadata supplied by the sample provider rather than from assay-based typing. The study at large found these results: The amount of clinical and demographic metadata varied by source and participant and was provided uncurated.

As for this clone: This clone's antigen is unknown. Base-call qualities are not available, and no considerably larger clone is one nucleotide away.

The immunoSEQ Assay, a bias-controlled multiplex PCR, was used to amplify TCRbeta CDR3 regions from genomic DNA. In the authors' own workflow: The number of nucleated cells in each sample was estimated by amplification of reference gene primers within the assay. Sequence reads were collapsed and filtered to measure the absolute abundance of every unique TCRbeta CDR3 rearrangement. For each sample, productive Simpson clonality was calculated by taking the square root of Simpson's diversity index across productive rearrangements. This immuneACCESS table, as held by TCRdb, lists in-frame sequences with V and J called but not all clones. Of the missing ones, under half trace to an unresolved V gene in checked studies; the others have no known cause. That table supplies the V and J calls and clone size; D and trimming were determined from the DNA. For this sample there are more than 150,000 clones; roughly nine tenths appear just once. The ten largest clones represent more than 20% of the sample.

Whole blood was collected in K2EDTA tubes by collaborating institutions according to the institutions' own protocols. For TCRbeta analysis, collaborators shipped samples as frozen whole blood, isolated PBMCs, or DNA extracted from either of those sample types. The CDR3 numbers 16 residues from cysteine through phenylalanine. Of all the DNA, just the CDR3 is kept, 48 bases in frame from base 1. V is clipped by 5 bases and J by 1 base, and the sequence between their germline boundaries is 12 bases long. Based on the germline V gene, the CDR1 and CDR2 sequences are KGHSH and LQKENI. This chain is built from TRBV18 and TRBJ2-6; a weak D assignment points to TRBD1 (5 bases agree). Material: peripheral blood. The sequence was collected from a man between 65 and 85 years old with active or convalescent COVID-19. The CDR3 region reads CASSMQGISGANVLTF. The DNA is TGTGCCAGCTCAATGCAGGGAATTTCTGGGGCCAACGTCCTGACTTTC.